The source of this T cell receptor (beta chain) is a study of blood T cell repertoires in COVID-19. Across the whole study: Researchers got acute and convalescent COVID-19 samples from the United States, Italy and Spain.

Sequencing used immunoSEQ multiplex PCR; TCRdb keeps in-frame clones, though not all of them. This sample has 70,000 or so clones, with around 80% found just once. The ends lost 4 bases at V and 2 bases at J; junction bases unmatched: 8. Germline loops: CDR1 SGDLS, CDR2 YYNGEE. The CDR3 sequence is 15 residues long. In this sample, this clone turned up a few times. The sequence came from a human donor in a cohort sampled during active COVID-19. The sequencing input was peripheral blood. This chain uses TRBV9 with TRBJ2-7; 8 positions agree with TRBD1. CDR3 sequence: CASSYTGGSTYEQYF. Here the CDR3 DNA reads TGTGCCAGCAGCTATACAGGGGGTTCCACCTACGAGCAGTACTTC. The variable domain in full, with the rest retrieved from reference TRBV9 and TRBJ2-7, is DSGVTQTPKHLITATGQRVTLRCSPRSGDLSVYWYQQSLDQGLQFLIQYYNGEERAKGNILERFSAQQFPDLHSELNLSSLELGDSALYFCASSYTGGSTYEQYFGPGTRLTVT.